This TCR beta chain stems from a study of CD8+CD57+ T cells in acquired aplastic anemia. Study-wide background: Sorted CD4+ and CD8+ cells gave a mean 3.2 ug DNA, range roughly 0.18 to 30 ug. Overall study findings and caveats: Patients had roughly 31 CD8+ CDR3 sequences in common with controls (the shared set). Researchers reported that CD8+ Simpson's diversity was not significantly different in patients versus controls.

This CDR3 region has 16 residues. Germline values: CDR1 DFQATT, CDR2 SNEGSKA (reference sequence). Trimming cost V 3 bases and J 1 base, with 18 bases left between them. Researchers used genomic DNA as the template to profile TCR beta VDJ and CDR3. MiXCR was run by TCRdb on the reads, yielding one entry per CDR3 protein. This sample has under 200,000 distinct CDR3 sequences; 71% occur once, and the top ten carry approximately 42%. Note on this clonotype: The target antigen is unknown.

Sequenced patients had shown CD8+CD57+ cell expansion by flow cytometry. The receptor was derived from a human donor with aplastic anemia. The V call is TRBV20-1, the J call TRBJ2-5, with D unresolved. The specimen was sorted CD4+, CD8+, or CD8+CD57+ T cells (not recorded which) from PBMCs. DNA for the CDR3: TGCAGTGCTAGGTTTGGGTCGAGACTGTCCCAAGAGACCCAGTACTTC. The encoded protein is CSARFGSRLSQETQYF.